Each of the 22 T cell receptor beta chains below was sequenced from the same sample in a study of blood T cell repertoires in COVID-19 (dated by TCRdb to about 2020). The library was made by the immunoSEQ multiplex PCR assay. Drawn from immuneACCESS, this table holds only the in-frame rearrangements with V and J called that TCRdb kept. Clones are partly lost; checked studies trace under half to an unresolved V gene and leave the rest unexplained. This sample lists fewer than 250,000 clones; approximately 82% were detected once. The ten top clones hold roughly 12% of the sample. Sequences were obtained from peripheral blood. Every receptor here comes from a woman aged 40 to 49 with acute or convalescent COVID-19.

J is TRBJ1-4 and V is TRBV19; 10 nucleotides align to TRBD1. The CDR3 contains 16 residues. J was trimmed by 7 bases and V by 3 bases; bases with no gene match: 8. Per the germline V gene, CDR1 is LNHDA and CDR2 is SQIVND (reference sequence). As DNA, the CDR3 is TGTGCCAGTAGTATGACCGAGACAGGGGGCACTGAAAAACTGTTTTTT. This gives the protein CASSMTETGGTEKLFF.

This clone has more than one count but fewer than ten. The chain couples TRBV14 to TRBJ2-4; weak D call: TRBD1 (6 bases). The CDR3 length is 13 residues. V lost 5 bases and J lost 7, with 12 bases in between. Germline CDR1 reads SGHDN; CDR2 reads FVKESK. DNA for the CDR3: TGTGCCAGCAGCTTGGGACAATTCAACATTCAGTACTTC. This translates into CASSLGQFNIQYF. Full variable domain (outside the CDR3, taken from reference TRBV14 and TRBJ2-4): EAGVTQFPSHSVIEKGQTVTLRCDPISGHDNLYWYRRVMGKEIKFLLHFVKESKQDESGMPNNRFLAERTGGTYSTLKVQPAELEDSGVYFCASSLGQFNIQYFGAGTRLSVL.

The rearrangement links TRBV29-1 to TRBJ2-7, with 7 nucleotides matching TRBD1. Germline CDR1 SQVTM, CDR2 ANQGSEA. V gave up 5 bases and J gave up 3 bases; unmatched junction bases: 13. This CDR3 contains 15 residues. CDR3 DNA sequence: TGCAGCGTTAACTTAAGCAGGGGACAGTTCTACGAGCAGTACTTC. This codes for CSVNLSRGQFYEQYF.

The chain carries TRBV10-3 and TRBJ2-7; TRBD1 aligns across 8 bases. V dropped 2 bases and J dropped 5; count of bases not matched to a gene: 8. Germline lookup yields CDR1 ENHRY and CDR2 SYGVKD. CDR3 length: 15 residues. This chain's CDR3 is CAISERRDRGHEQYF. Written as DNA, the CDR3 is TGTGCCATCAGTGAGAGGAGAGACAGGGGTCACGAGCAGTACTTC.

V gene TRBV10-3 combines with J gene TRBJ2-7, with 10 bases fitting TRBD2. V trimming: 3 bases; J trimming: 6 bases; junction bases outside the gene matches: 11. Germline values: CDR1 ENHRY, CDR2 SYGVKD. CDR3 size: 16 residues. The CDR3 DNA is TGTGCCATCAGTGACCCACTAGCGGGATATACCCCCGAGCAGTACTTC. Encoded protein: CAISDPLAGYTPEQYF.

The gene calls are TRBV6-5 and TRBJ1-1; D might be TRBD1 (5 bases). This CDR3 spans 14 amino acids. Germline V gene sequence: CDR1 MNHEY, CDR2 SVGAGI. Trimming shortened V by 8 bases and J by 3 bases, and 16 bases separated the two germline ends. The CDR3 DNA is TGTGCCAGCGGGAGGGGACGAAGCGACACTGAAGCTTTCTTT. It yields the protein CASGRGRSDTEAFF.

In DNA, the CDR3 is TGCGCCAGCAGCTTGAACGGACAGCAAGCTTTCTTT. Translated: CASSLNGQQAFF. The rearrangement links TRBV5-1 to TRBJ1-1, with a tentative D call TRBD1 (6 bases). Trimming took 1 base from V and 9 from J, leaving 10 bases between them. Germline V gene sequence: CDR1 SGHRS, CDR2 YFSETQ. This CDR3 has 12 residues. The full variable domain, its missing parts supplied by reference TRBV5-1 and TRBJ1-1, is KAGVTQTPRYLIKTRGQQVTLSCSPISGHRSVSWYQQTPGQGLQFLFEYFSETQRNKGNFPGRFSGRQFSNSRSEMNVSTLELGDSALYLCASSLNGQQAFFGQGTRLTVV.

The chain joins TRBV4-1 to TRBJ1-2; tentative D call: TRBD1 (6 bases). CDR1 is MGHRA, CDR2 YSYEKL, per germline. Trimming removed 2 bases from V and 4 bases from J, with 17 bases in between. This CDR3 is built from 16 residues. The CDR3 reads CASSQSIQGFGYGYTF. CDR3 nucleotides: TGCGCCAGCAGCCAATCCATTCAGGGGTTTGGCTATGGCTACACCTTC.

A single count supports this clone. V and J are TRBV7-2 and TRBJ1-5, with TRBD1 identical over 7 bases. V lost 0 bases and J lost 6; bases outside the gene matches: 5. CDR1 SGHTA and CDR2 FQGNSA come from the germline V gene. The CDR3 totals 15 residues. CDR3 protein: CASSLAWAGGQPQHF. The CDR3 DNA reads as TGTGCCAGCAGCTTAGCGTGGGCAGGGGGTCAGCCCCAGCATTTT.

The rearrangement uses TRBV5-1 and TRBJ1-2; possible D gene TRBD1, 6 bases. Germline V lookup: CDR1 SGHRS, CDR2 YFSETQ. With 4 bases removed from V and 4 bases from J, the gap between germline ends came to 17 bases. This CDR3 contains 15 residues. Here the CDR3 reads CASSPDGGQGYGYTF. The CDR3 DNA reads as TGCGCCAGCAGCCCCGACGGGGGGCAAGGCTATGGCTACACCTTC.

This chain links TRBV30 with TRBJ1-5, with unresolved D. Deletions cut 8 bases from V and 3 bases from J, with 17 bases between. Germline assignment: CDR1 GTSNPN and CDR2 SVGIG (reference sequence). There are 14 residues in the CDR3. The CDR3, as DNA: TGTGCCATGTCGGGAGTCCGGGCCAATCAGCCCCAGCATTTT. Translating gives CAMSGVRANQPQHF. The full variable domain, its missing parts supplied by reference TRBV30 and TRBJ1-5, is SQTIHQWPATLVQPVGSPLSLECTVEGTSNPNLYWYRQAAGRGLQLLFYSVGIGQISSEVPQNLSASRPQDRQFILSSKKLLLSDSGFYLCAMSGVRANQPQHFGDGTRLSIL.

The rearrangement links TRBV7-7 to TRBJ2-2; 12 positions match TRBD2. Germline V CDR1 and CDR2: SSHAT, FNYEAQ (reference sequence). The V and J ends lost 0 bases and 5 bases, in that order; junction bases with no gene match: 4. The CDR3 consists of 17 residues. The CDR3 sequence: CASSLARTSGATGELFF. CDR3 coding DNA: TGTGCCAGCAGCTTAGCGCGGACTAGCGGGGCGACCGGGGAGCTGTTTTTT.

This chain uses TRBV5-6 with TRBJ1-1; no clear D gene. The V end was cut by 2 bases, the J end by 5 bases, with 13 bases between. Germline V lookup: CDR1 SGHDT, CDR2 YYEEEE. This CDR3 spans 14 amino acids. The CDR3 sequence is CASSFSGFMTEAFF. The CDR3 DNA follows: TGTGCCAGCAGCTTCAGCGGGTTTATGACTGAAGCTTTCTTT.

This clone was seen a single time. The chain employs TRBV6-2 or TRBV6-3 and TRBJ2-1; TRBD1 aligns across 11 bases. Germline-derived CDR1 and CDR2 are MNHEY and SVGEGT. V lost 6 bases, J lost 7 bases, and 8 bases stayed unmatched. The CDR3 has 15 amino acids. The CDR3 DNA sequence: TGTGCCAGCAGCAACCGGGACAGGGGGATGAATGAGCAGTTCTTC. Its protein is CASSNRDRGMNEQFF.

The V gene is TRBV29-1, the J gene TRBJ2-2; the D is unclear. The germline V and J ends were trimmed by 7 bases and 1 base, with 10 bases remaining between them. CDR1 and CDR2 (germline): SQVTM, ANQGSEA. The CDR3 is made up of 13 amino acids. The CDR3 region is CSGDSRNTGELFF. CDR3 in DNA: TGCAGCGGCGACTCCAGGAACACCGGGGAGCTGTTTTTT.

V usage is TRBV11-2 and J usage is TRBJ2-1, with 10 nucleotides matching TRBD2. J was trimmed by 5 bases and V by 1 base; bases with no gene match: 2. This CDR3 has 15 residues. The germline gives CDR1 SGHAT, CDR2 FQNNGV. The CDR3 loop reads CASSLVAGGDNEQFF. CDR3 nucleotide sequence: TGTGCCAGCAGCTTAGTAGCGGGAGGAGACAATGAGCAGTTCTTC.

The chain is built from TRBV5-1 and TRBJ2-7, with 10 nucleotides matching TRBD2. The CDR3 has 15 residues. Germline-derived CDR1 and CDR2 are SGHRS and YFSETQ. V lost 4 bases and J lost 4; bases outside the gene matches: 8. The CDR3 region is CASSLSSSGRYEQYF. For the CDR3, the DNA is TGCGCCAGCAGCCTCTCATCTAGCGGGAGATACGAGCAGTACTTC.

The rearrangement uses TRBV4-1 and TRBJ2-7; D gene ambiguous. Per the germline V gene, CDR1 is MGHRA and CDR2 is YSYEKL. This CDR3 region has 15 residues. The V gene lost 5 bases and the J gene lost 3 bases, with 17 bases spanning the gap. CDR3 DNA sequence: TGCGCCAGCAGCTTATCTACCCCAGGTCGCTACGAGCAGTACTTC. Amino acids: CASSLSTPGRYEQYF.

The rearrangement joins TRBV3-1 (or the pseudogene TRBV3-2) to TRBJ1-2; 10 positions agree with TRBD1. CDR1 and CDR2 (germline): LGHDT, YNNKEL (reference sequence). The ends lost 6 bases at V and 4 bases at J; junction bases unmatched: 5. The CDR3 spans 14 residues. The CDR3 DNA follows: TGTGCCAGCAGTCTCGACAGGGGGCTCTATGGCTACACCTTC. Its translation: CASSLDRGLYGYTF.

The chain couples TRBV5-6 to TRBJ2-4; TRBD2 aligns across 7 bases. The V segment lost 2 bases and the J segment 9 bases; nucleotides outside the gene matches: 8. The CDR3 sequence is 14 residues long. The germline gives CDR1 SGHDT, CDR2 YYEEEE. The CDR3 loop reads CASSFTGTMGIQYF. CDR3 coding DNA: TGTGCCAGCAGCTTTACCGGGACTATGGGCATTCAGTACTTC.

DNA for the CDR3: TGTGCCAGCAGTTTTTTTGAGGGATACGAGCAGTACTTC. It translates to CASSFFEGYEQYF. This chain joins TRBV27 and TRBJ2-7, with TRBD2 as a possible D gene (5 bases). The CDR3 is made up of 13 amino acids. The V gene lost 3 bases and the J gene lost 4 bases, with 10 bases spanning the gap. The germline V gene has CDR1 MNHEY and CDR2 SMNVEV (reference sequence).

For the CDR3, the DNA is TGTGCCAGCAGCCTTACTAGCGGGGGAGACTCCTACGAGCAGTACTTC. Its translation is CASSLTSGGDSYEQYF. The chain employs TRBV3-1 (or the pseudogene TRBV3-2) and TRBJ2-7, with TRBD2 matching 11 bases. The V gene's germline CDR1 is LGHDT and CDR2 YNNKEL (reference sequence). J gave up 0 bases and V 4 bases, and 5 bases lay outside the gene matches. CDR3 length equals 16 residues.